The sequence of this T cell receptor beta chain was determined in a study of T cell changes during pregnancy in multiple sclerosis. Looked up from germline, CDR1 is SGHTA and CDR2 is FQGNSA. V was clipped by 4 bases and J by 6 bases, with 10 bases between them. CDR3 length: 13 amino acids. The protocol was immunoSEQ multiplex PCR, while the TCRdb copy is restricted to in-frame clones and leaves out a portion. The profile covers around 70,000 clones, with roughly nine tenths appearing a single time and roughly 1.6% taken by the ten largest. The sequence came from a female donor with multiple sclerosis, enrolled in a pregnancy study. The chain links TRBV7-2 to TRBJ2-4; D not resolved. This sample comprised peripheral blood, obtained after pregnancy. In DNA, the CDR3 is TGTGCCAGCAGCTCCCCTTCGGGAAACATTCAGTACTTC. Its protein is CASSSPSGNIQYF.